Presented here are 5 T cell receptor beta chains from one specimen sequenced in a study of blood T cell repertoires in COVID-19. TCRdb's table, derived via immunoSEQ multiplex PCR, lists solely in-frame clones and lacks some. The table shows approximately 210,000 clones, with over 75% occurring only once. The sequencing sample was made of peripheral blood. All receptors derive from a woman aged 40 to 49 with acute or convalescent COVID-19.

The chain employs TRBV15 and TRBJ1-3; D unclear. Germline V lookup: CDR1 LNHNV, CDR2 YYDKDF (reference sequence). Trimming took 5 bases from V and 0 from J, leaving 11 bases between them. This CDR3 comprises 15 residues. CDR3 nucleotide sequence: TGTGCCACCAGCGCGCCCCTTTTCTCTGGAAACACCATATATTTT. Protein sequence: CATSAPLFSGNTIYF.

The J gene is TRBJ1-5, the V gene TRBV10-3; TRBD1 agrees at 11 bases. Per the germline V gene, CDR1 is ENHRY and CDR2 is SYGVKD. Unmatched junction bases numbered 7, after V lost 6 bases and J lost 6 bases. CDR3 length: 15 residues. The CDR3 sequence: CAISQGQGAGQPQHF. Here the CDR3 DNA reads TGTGCCATCAGCCAAGGACAGGGGGCCGGTCAGCCCCAGCATTTT.

The chain combines TRBV10-3 with TRBJ1-2; no clear D gene. Trimming took 0 bases from V and 5 from J, leaving 4 bases between them. The length of the CDR3 is 12 residues. The germline gives CDR1 ENHRY, CDR2 SYGVKD. CDR3: CAISESRYGYTF. The CDR3 region has the DNA TGTGCCATCAGTGAGTCCAGGTATGGCTACACCTTC.

The chain recombines TRBV5-4 with TRBJ2-3; no clear D. V gave up 1 base and J gave up 2 bases, with 11 bases separating them. CDR3 length equals 15 residues. CDR1 and CDR2 (germline): SGHNT, YYREEE (reference sequence). DNA of the CDR3: TGTGCCAGCAGCTTGCTCCCGGGTGACACAGATACGCAGTATTTT. It yields the protein CASSLLPGDTDTQYF.

The rearrangement joins TRBV24-1 to TRBJ1-2; 7 positions agree with TRBD1. Germline CDR1 is KGHDR and CDR2 is SFDVKD. This CDR3 has 12 residues. The V gene end was trimmed by 12 bases and the J gene end by 2 bases; junction bases not matched to a gene: 5. The CDR3: CAAQTGNYGYTF. The CDR3 nucleotides are TGTGCCGCACAGACAGGGAACTATGGCTACACCTTC.